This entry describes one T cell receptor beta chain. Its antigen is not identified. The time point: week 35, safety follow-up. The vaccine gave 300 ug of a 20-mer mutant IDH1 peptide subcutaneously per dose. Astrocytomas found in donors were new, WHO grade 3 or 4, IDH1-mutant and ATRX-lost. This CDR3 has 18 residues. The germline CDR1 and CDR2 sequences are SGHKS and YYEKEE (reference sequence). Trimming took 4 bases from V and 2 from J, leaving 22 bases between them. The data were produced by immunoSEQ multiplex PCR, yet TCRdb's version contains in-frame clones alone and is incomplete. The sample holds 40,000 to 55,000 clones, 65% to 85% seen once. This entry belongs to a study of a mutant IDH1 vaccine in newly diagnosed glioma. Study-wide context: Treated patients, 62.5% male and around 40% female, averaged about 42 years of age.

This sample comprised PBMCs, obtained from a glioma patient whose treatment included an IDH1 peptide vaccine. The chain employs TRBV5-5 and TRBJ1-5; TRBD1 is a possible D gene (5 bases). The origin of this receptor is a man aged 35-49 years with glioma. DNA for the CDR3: TGTGCCAGCAGCCAGGGAGACACGGGGTCCGGCGGCAATCAGCCCCAGCATTTT. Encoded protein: CASSQGDTGSGGNQPQHF.